The 32 T cell receptor beta chains in this list originate from one sample, sequenced in a study of cytomegalovirus exposure and HLA in healthy donors. PCR amplification relied on 60 Vbeta primers (plus 13 Jbeta primers). Produced via immunoSEQ multiplex PCR; TCRdb's table is partial and in-frame only. The sample has 100,000 to 150,000 clones. Material: PBMCs. The source of these receptors is a middle-aged woman in good health and CMV-seronegative.

The chain carries TRBV5-1 and TRBJ1-1, with D tentatively TRBD1 (6 bases). Germline CDR1 and CDR2: SGHRS and YFSETQ. Trimming stripped 3 bases from V and 5 bases from J, with 17 bases between. This CDR3 region has 15 residues. The CDR3 nucleotides are TGCGCCAGCAGCTCAGGGGACGCGGCAATTACTGAAGCTTTCTTT. Its protein is CASSSGDAAITEAFF.

J is TRBJ2-4 and V is TRBV7-2; no clear D gene. There are 14 residues in the CDR3. Germline CDR1 reads SGHTA; CDR2 reads FQGNSA. The V end was cut by 5 bases, the J end by 0 bases, with 8 bases between. The CDR3 reads CASSEQVAKNIQYF. CDR3 bases: TGTGCCAGCAGCGAACAAGTAGCCAAAAACATTCAGTACTTC.

The chain combines TRBV19 with TRBJ1-5; 9 nucleotides agree with TRBD1. There are 15 residues in the CDR3. From germline, CDR1 is LNHDA and CDR2 SQIVND (reference sequence). The trim removed 7 bases at V and 0 bases at J, leaving 4 bases unmatched. In nucleotides, the CDR3 is TGTGCCAGTAAACAGGGGGCCTTTAGCAATCAGCCCCAGCATTTT. It is translated as CASKQGAFSNQPQHF.

The V gene is TRBV5-4, the J gene TRBJ1-2, with TRBD1 identical over 9 bases. V lost 2 bases to trimming and J lost 7 bases; unmatched junction nucleotides: 3. This CDR3 has 13 residues. Per the germline V gene, CDR1 is SGHNT and CDR2 is YYREEE (reference sequence). CDR3 in DNA: TGTGCCAGCAGCTTACAGGGGGCAAGTGGCTACACCTTC. Encoded protein: CASSLQGASGYTF.

Regarding this clone: The junction differs from germline at one of its ends, possibly a read error. V and J are TRBV7-7 and TRBJ2-3; TRBD1 matches at 9 bases. Germline CDR1 reads SSHAT; CDR2 reads FNYEAQ (reference sequence). The CDR3 totals 15 residues. CDR3 protein: CASRAGTGKTDTQYF. CDR3 bases: TGTGCTAGCAGGGCCGGGACAGGGAAGACAGATACGCAGTATTTT. Complete variable domain (other parts from reference TRBV7-7 and TRBJ2-3): GAGVSQSPRYKVTKRGQDVTLRCDPISSHATLYWYQQALGQGPEFLTYFNYEAQPDKSGLPSDRFSAERPEGSISTLTIQRTEQRDSAMYRCASRAGTGKTDTQYFGPGTRLTVL.

This chain joins TRBV5-4 and TRBJ1-1, with D perhaps matching TRBD1 (5 bases). V lost 0 bases and J 1 base, leaving 10 bases between the germline ends. Germline V gene lookup returns CDR1 SGHNT and CDR2 YYREEE (reference sequence). The CDR3 runs to 15 residues. The CDR3 loop reads CASSLGGSWNTEAFF. The CDR3 DNA reads as TGTGCCAGCAGCTTGGGGGGCAGTTGGAACACTGAAGCTTTCTTT.

This chain connects TRBV6-1 to TRBJ2-7, with D possibly matching TRBD2 (6 bases). The CDR3 runs to 15 residues. V was clipped by 7 bases and J by 1 base, with 17 bases between them. CDR1 is MNHNS, CDR2 SASEGT, per germline. In nucleotides, the CDR3 is TGTGCCAGCATTACCATCACAGGAGGGTCCTACGAGCAGTACGTC. It specifies CASITITGGSYEQYV.

V usage is TRBV29-1 and J usage is TRBJ2-1; 9 bases line up with TRBD2. Germline V gene data show CDR1 as SQVTM and CDR2 as ANQGSEA. The CDR3 extends over 15 amino acids. Trimming at V came to 8 bases and at J to 9 bases, leaving 17 bases not matched to a gene. The CDR3 spells CSLSFTAGGKFEQFF. The CDR3 DNA is TGCAGCCTATCCTTCACGGCGGGGGGGAAGTTTGAGCAGTTCTTC.

This chain uses TRBV5-1 with TRBJ2-1; 7 bases are shared with TRBD1. CDR3 size: 16 residues. The ends lost 5 bases at V and 4 bases at J; junction bases unmatched: 12. CDR1 and CDR2 from the germline V gene are SGHRS and YFSETQ. CDR3 in amino acids: CASSKTGQQSYNEQFF. CDR3 sequence (DNA): TGCGCCAGCAGTAAAACGGGACAGCAGTCATACAATGAGCAGTTCTTC.

The chain links TRBV19 to TRBJ2-3; 7 nucleotides match TRBD1. The CDR3 loop spans 14 amino acids. The V segment lost 5 bases and the J segment 6 bases; nucleotides outside the gene matches: 8. Germline V CDR1 and CDR2: LNHDA, SQIVND (reference sequence). CDR3 protein: CASSEGTDPDTQYF. CDR3 bases: TGTGCCAGTAGTGAGGGGACAGACCCCGATACGCAGTATTTT. The whole variable domain, remainder taken from reference TRBV19 and TRBJ2-3, is DGGITQSPKYLFRKEGQNVTLSCEQNLNHDAMYWYRQDPGQGLRLIYYSQIVNDFQKGDIAEGYSVSREKKESFPLTVTSAQKNPTAFYLCASSEGTDPDTQYFGPGTRLTVL.

V is TRBV2 and J is TRBJ1-5; a possible D gene is TRBD1 (5 bases). CDR1 and CDR2 from the germline V gene are SNHLY and FYNNEI. The ends were cut back, 2 bases at V and 2 bases at J, with 7 bases in the middle. This CDR3 has 14 amino acids. This chain's CDR3 is CASSEQGGNQPQHF. The CDR3 region has the DNA TGTGCCAGCAGTGAACAGGGCGGCAATCAGCCCCAGCATTTT.

The CDR3 protein is CASSVDRNAELFF. In DNA form, the CDR3 reads TGTGCCAGCAGCGTCGACCGGAATGCGGAACTGTTTTTT. The genes are TRBV9 and TRBJ1-4; D remains ambiguous. V was pared by 2 bases and J by 12 bases, with 14 bases between. CDR3 size: 13 residues. Germline V CDR1 and CDR2: SGDLS, YYNGEE. The variable domain in full, completed from reference TRBV9 and TRBJ1-4, reads DSGVTQTPKHLITATGQRVTLRCSPRSGDLSVYWYQQSLDQGLQFLIQYYNGEERAKGNILERFSAQQFPDLHSELNLSSLELGDSALYFCASSVDRNAELFFGSGTQLSVL.

The rearrangement joins TRBV6-5 to TRBJ1-5; 9 bases fit TRBD1. Per germline, CDR1 MNHEY and CDR2 SVGAGI. The CDR3 has 15 residues. J was trimmed by 8 bases and V by 5 bases; bases with no gene match: 10. The CDR3: CASSQTTGGVEPQHF. The CDR3 DNA follows: TGTGCCAGCAGTCAGACGACAGGGGGGGTGGAGCCCCAGCATTTT.

V is TRBV5-1 and J is TRBJ2-3; 8 nucleotides line up with TRBD2. From germline, CDR1 is SGHRS and CDR2 YFSETQ. This CDR3 has 15 residues. V was pared by 2 bases and J by 4 bases, with 6 bases of the junction left unmatched. CDR3 protein: CASSLGGTRADTQYF. CDR3 DNA: TGCGCCAGCAGCTTAGGGGGGACTAGAGCAGATACGCAGTATTTT.

This rearrangement joins TRBV7-3 to TRBJ1-1, with TRBD1 matching over 11 bases. The V segment lost 6 bases and the J segment 5 bases; nucleotides outside the gene matches: 5. CDR1 and CDR2 from the germline V gene are SGHTA and FQGTGA. This CDR3 contains 14 residues. DNA for the CDR3: TGTGCCAGCAGTCGGACAGGGGGCAGGACTGAAGCTTTCTTT. It codes for CASSRTGGRTEAFF.

This chain connects TRBV18 to TRBJ2-2; 8 bases match TRBD1. This CDR3 region has 18 residues. CDR1 and CDR2 from the germline V gene are KGHSH and LQKENI. The ends lost 8 bases at V and 4 bases at J; junction bases unmatched: 18. The CDR3: CASLLPGQASIFTGELFF. The CDR3 DNA sequence: TGTGCCAGCCTTTTGCCGGGACAGGCTTCAATTTTCACCGGGGAGCTGTTTTTT. The variable domain in full, with the rest retrieved from reference TRBV18 and TRBJ2-2, is NAGVMQNPRHLVRRRGQEARLRCSPMKGHSHVYWYRQLPEEGLKFMVYLQKENIIDESGMPKERFSAEFPKEGPSILRIQQVVRGDSAAYFCASLLPGQASIFTGELFFGEGSRLTVL.

The chain is built from TRBV6-1 and TRBJ1-1; D is undetermined. V lost 7 bases to trimming and J lost 3 bases, with 12 bases between them. This CDR3 has 13 amino acids. CDR1 is MNHNS, CDR2 SASEGT, per germline. DNA for the CDR3: TGTGCCAGCAAAACGGGAGGGCACACTGAAGCTTTCTTT. Encoded protein: CASKTGGHTEAFF.

V gene TRBV6-1 combines with J gene TRBJ2-2, with TRBD1 identical over 7 bases. The CDR3 runs to 14 residues. CDR1 is MNHNS, CDR2 SASEGT, per germline. V dropped 10 bases and J dropped 4; count of bases not matched to a gene: 9. The CDR3 nucleotides read TGTGCCACCCTGGGACAGTTAATCACCGGGGAGCTGTTTTTT. Translated: CATLGQLITGELFF.

The J gene is TRBJ2-7, the V gene TRBV5-6; D is possibly TRBD1 (6 bases). This CDR3 is built from 14 residues. Germline CDR1 and CDR2: SGHDT and YYEEEE. The V gene lost 0 bases and the J gene lost 6 bases, with 13 bases spanning the gap. CDR3 in DNA: TGTGCCAGCAGCTTGGTACCAGGGGTGTCCGAGCAGTACTTC. The encoded protein is CASSLVPGVSEQYF.

The V and J genes are TRBV2 and TRBJ1-4, with a tentative D call TRBD1 (6 bases). There are 13 residues in the CDR3. V was cut by 6 bases and J by 5 bases, with 10 bases left in between. Germline loops: CDR1 SNHLY, CDR2 FYNNEI. The CDR3 is CASSSTGNEKLFF. The CDR3 bases are TGTGCCAGCAGCTCCACAGGGAATGAAAAACTGTTTTTT.

This CDR3 reads CASSNLSGEPQYF. DNA for the CDR3: TGTGCCAGCAGTAATCTCTCCGGGGAGCCCCAGTACTTC. This chain connects TRBV6-1 to TRBJ2-5, with D maybe TRBD2 (5 bases). This CDR3 has 13 amino acids. V lost 5 bases to trimming and J lost 9 bases, with 16 bases between them. In germline, CDR1 is MNHNS, CDR2 SASEGT.

V is TRBV4-1 and J is TRBJ2-3, with D perhaps TRBD2 (6 bases). Germline assignment: CDR1 MGHRA and CDR2 YSYEKL. Trimming pared 4 bases from V and 2 bases from J, leaving 10 bases between. This CDR3 is 14 amino acids long. The chain's CDR3 is CASSLGRNTDTQYF. In nucleotides, the CDR3 is TGCGCCAGCAGCCTGGGGAGGAACACAGATACGCAGTATTTT.

The V gene is TRBV15, the J gene TRBJ2-7, with D perhaps TRBD1 (6 bases). The germline CDR1 and CDR2 sequences are LNHNV and YYDKDF (reference sequence). Trimming removed 0 bases at V and 3 bases at J, with 18 bases between. The CDR3 spans 17 residues. For the CDR3, the DNA is TGTGCCACCAGCAGAGATTATCGGGACACAGGGATCTACGAGCAGTACTTC. Its translation is CATSRDYRDTGIYEQYF. Full variable domain (remainder filled in from reference TRBV15 and TRBJ2-7): DAMVIQNPRYQVTQFGKPVTLSCSQTLNHNVMYWYQQKSSQAPKLLFHYYDKDFNNEADTPDNFQSRRPNTSFCFLDIRSPGLGDTAMYLCATSRDYRDTGIYEQYFGPGTRLTVT.

The chain uses TRBV27 and TRBJ2-6; 10 nucleotides align to TRBD1. This CDR3 is 19 amino acids long. V lost 2 bases, J lost 2 bases, and 9 bases stayed unmatched. In germline, CDR1 is MNHEY, CDR2 SMNVEV (reference sequence). CDR3 loop: CASSLRDRGGGAGANVLTF. In DNA, the CDR3 is TGTGCCAGCAGTTTACGGGACAGGGGAGGAGGCGCTGGGGCCAACGTCCTGACTTTC.

This chain uses TRBV28 with TRBJ2-7, with TRBD1 matching over 10 bases. Germline V gene lookup returns CDR1 MDHEN and CDR2 SYDVKM. The length of the CDR3 is 14 residues. V trimming: 5 bases; J trimming: 6 bases; junction bases outside the gene matches: 7. The CDR3 coding sequence is TGTGCCAGCAGTCCGGGACAGGGGCCTCTCGAGCAGTACTTC. Protein sequence: CASSPGQGPLEQYF.

J is TRBJ1-1 and V is TRBV10-3; no reliable D call. In germline, CDR1 is ENHRY, CDR2 SYGVKD. The CDR3 has 15 residues. Trimming removed 0 bases from V and 1 base from J, with 9 bases in between. The CDR3 DNA reads as TGTGCCATCAGTGAGTCCGTGTATCGGAACACTGAAGCTTTCTTT. Its protein is CAISESVYRNTEAFF.

The CDR3 is CASSPLLQVNEKLFF. In DNA form, the CDR3 reads TGCGCCAGCAGCCCCCTCTTACAGGTTAATGAAAAACTGTTTTTT. This rearrangement joins TRBV4-1 to TRBJ1-4, with D tentatively TRBD1 (5 bases). With 4 bases removed from V and 4 bases from J, the gap between germline ends came to 13 bases. CDR3 length: 15 residues. Germline V gene lookup returns CDR1 MGHRA and CDR2 YSYEKL.

This chain connects TRBV28 to TRBJ1-5, with a weak D call TRBD1 (6 bases). The germline V gene has CDR1 MDHEN and CDR2 SYDVKM. The CDR3 is 16 amino acids. With 3 bases removed from V and 0 bases from J, the gap between germline ends came to 12 bases. CDR3 residues: CASSFYGTYSNQPQHF. The CDR3 nucleotides are TGTGCCAGCAGTTTCTACGGGACATATAGCAATCAGCCCCAGCATTTT.

V is TRBV5-1 and J is TRBJ2-3, with 15 bases that match TRBD2. The CDR3 extends over 16 amino acids. J was trimmed by 3 bases and V by 4 bases; bases with no gene match: 3. Germline V gene data show CDR1 as SGHRS and CDR2 as YFSETQ. CDR3 sequence: CASSPGTSGGTDTQYF. The CDR3 bases are TGCGCCAGCAGCCCCGGGACTAGCGGGGGGACAGATACGCAGTATTTT.

Worth noting for this clone: Other DNA sequences in the same sample also yield this CDR3. The rearrangement uses TRBV29-1 and TRBJ2-3; D uncertain. The CDR3 spans 11 residues. Trimming pared 5 bases from V and 2 bases from J, leaving 5 bases between. Germline V gives CDR1 SQVTM, CDR2 ANQGSEA. The DNA for the CDR3 is TGCAGCGTTTCGTCCACAGATACGCAGTATTTT. As protein: CSVSSTDTQYF.

The chain uses TRBV28 and TRBJ1-5; 7 bases agree with TRBD1. V lost 6 bases, J lost 5 bases, and 7 bases stayed unmatched. This CDR3 spans 14 amino acids. The V gene's germline CDR1 is MDHEN and CDR2 SYDVKM. The CDR3: CASRRRGRDQPQHF. CDR3 coding DNA: TGTGCCAGCAGGCGTAGGGGGCGCGATCAGCCCCAGCATTTT.

This sequence joins TRBV6-5 and TRBJ1-6; 7 positions match TRBD1. The CDR3 is 15 amino acids. Trimming took 4 bases from V and 7 from J; bases not matched to a gene: 7. In germline, CDR1 is MNHEY, CDR2 SVGAGI. CDR3 residues: CASSFSDRENSPLHF. The CDR3 nucleotides read TGTGCCAGCAGTTTTTCAGACAGGGAAAATTCACCCCTCCACTTT.